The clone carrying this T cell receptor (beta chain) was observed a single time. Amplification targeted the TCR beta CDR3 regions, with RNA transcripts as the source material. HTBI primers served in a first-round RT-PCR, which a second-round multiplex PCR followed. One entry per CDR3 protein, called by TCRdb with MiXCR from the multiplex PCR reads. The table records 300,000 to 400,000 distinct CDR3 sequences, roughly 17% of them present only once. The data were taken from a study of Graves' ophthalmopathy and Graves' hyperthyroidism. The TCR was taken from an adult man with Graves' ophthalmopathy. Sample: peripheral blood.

CDR3 sequence reads: CASSWTSGVEGETQYF. The CDR3 DNA reads as TGTGCCAGCAGCTGGACTAGCGGGGTGGAGGGAGAGACCCAGTACTTC. The chain joins TRBV7-2 to TRBJ2-5; 12 bases map to TRBD2. Trimming cost V 4 bases and J 4 bases; bases outside gene matches: 7. Germline CDR1 reads SGHTA; CDR2 reads FQGNSA. CDR3 length equals 16 residues.